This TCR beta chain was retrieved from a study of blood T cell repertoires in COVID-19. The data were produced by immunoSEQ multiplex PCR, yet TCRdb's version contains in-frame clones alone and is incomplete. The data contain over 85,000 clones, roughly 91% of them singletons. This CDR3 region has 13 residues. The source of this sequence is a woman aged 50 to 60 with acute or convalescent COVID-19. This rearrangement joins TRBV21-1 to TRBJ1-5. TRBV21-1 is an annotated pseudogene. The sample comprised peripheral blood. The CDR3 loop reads CASSKERGQPQHF. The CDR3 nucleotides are TGTGCCAGCAGCAAAGAGCGGGGACAGCCCCAGCATTTT.